The entry that follows covers one T cell receptor (beta chain) sequence. Its antigen is currently not known. No quality values exist for individual bases; no much larger clone is one base distant. The data were taken from a study of vaccination and CD4 T cells after COVID-19 (dated by TCRdb to between 2021 and 2023). Regarding the complete study: SARS-CoV-2 positivity had been established in the convalescent patients by nasal swab PCR, and mild disease was recorded in roughly 9 of these patients and severe disease in one. Post-vaccine blood samples were obtained a median of approximately 74 days after the second vaccine dose, with a range of roughly 13 to 250 days. Each participant got two doses of either the Pfizer-BioNTech BNT162b2 vaccine (n=8) or the Moderna mRNA-1273 vaccine (n=2). Post-COVID blood samples from convalescent patients were collected a median of around 110 days after diagnosis, with a range of roughly 30 to 161 days. The convalescent cohort included six males and four females, with two Hispanic individuals, seven Caucasians, two Asians and one multiracial person. In around nine COVID-19 convalescent patients and a few infection-naive healthy vaccine recipients, the spike-specific CD4+ TCR repertoire before mRNA vaccination was compared with the repertoire after mRNA vaccination. Culture stimuli were overlapping spike peptide pools from SARS-CoV-2 and from the common cold coronaviruses HCoV-NL63, HCoV-OC43 and HCoV-229E. Control cultures used a CEFX viral epitope pool as positive control, an HIV-1 Nef peptide pool as negative control, or no peptide.

Libraries were constructed by PCR. At the Johns Hopkins FTIC core, DNA from the cultured CD4+ T cells underwent TCR sequencing with the Oncomine TCR Beta short-read assay. The QIAamp micro DNA kit was used to extract genomic DNA from the cultured CD4+ T cells. Oncomine TCR Beta libraries from cultured CD4+ T cells were pooled using unique dual indexes and sequenced on an Illumina iSeq 100. In the paper's pipeline: Non-productive sequences were removed, and CDR3s that did not start with C, did not end with F or W, or were shorter than 7 amino acids were discarded. The MANAFEST web application was used to identify antigen-specific clonotypes by comparing peptide-stimulated wells against reference wells and other culture wells. An FDR below 0.05, an odds ratio above 5, and a productive frequency above 0.1% in at least two of three replicate wells were required for clones to be considered positive. Cross-reactive clonotypes were defined as significantly expanded in both SARS-CoV-2 spike wells and at least one common cold coronavirus spike condition. CDR3 homology was assessed with Levenshtein distances (stringdist) and unrooted phylogenetic trees (ape) in R version 3.6.1. In-frame beta chains were kept once TCRdb had trimmed the public reads at Q25 with fastp and called clones with MiXCR. Records with the same CDR3 protein are collapsed into one entry carrying the most frequent genes and DNA. TCRdb, not the original authors, processed these V and J calls. Across this sample there are 15,000 or so distinct CDR3 sequences, with 30% seen only once. Together, the top ten hold roughly a sixth of the sample.

Trimming takes 5 bases from V and 1 base from J, and the germline ends sit 14 bases apart. The germline V gene (reference sequence) specifies SEHNR as CDR1 and FQNEAQ as CDR2. From the cysteine up to the phenylalanine, the CDR3 has a length of 15 residues. Only the CDR3 part of the read is kept: 45 bases, read in frame from the first base. What the treatment or condition label conveys for this sample: approximately 10-day PBMC culture with coronavirus spike peptide pools or control peptides (ViraFEST assay). The ViraFEST assay was used in the study, in which antigen-specific T cells were expanded with peptide pools and expanded clonotypes were subsequently identified by TCR sequencing. The positive SARS-CoV-2 PCR tests of the convalescent patients were dated from March to December 2020, before the Alpha, Beta and Delta variants emerged in the United States. PBMCs were cultured at 1.5 million to 2 million per well in IMDM supplemented with approximately 5% human AB serum and 9 to 10 IU/ml IL-2, with roughly 10 ug/ml peptide pools added. On days 3 and 7, half of the culture medium was replaced with fresh IL-2-containing medium. After 10 days of culture, CD4+ T cells were isolated by negative selection using the EasySep CD4+ T cell isolation kit. Ficoll-Paque Plus gradient centrifugation was used to isolate PBMCs from whole blood, and the isolated PBMCs were then either used fresh or cryopreserved at -140C. Each culture condition was generally run in triplicate wells.

What the study reported, not specific to this receptor: Of the vaccine-specific clones found in convalescent patients, nearly all (304 of 307) were mono-reactive for SARS-CoV-2 spike instead of being cross-reactive with common cold coronaviruses. Although the median number of SARS-CoV-2-reactive clonotypes went up from around 20 after infection to 30 to 45 after vaccination, the increase was not significant. In convalescent patients, a median about 84% of post-vaccine SARS-CoV-2-reactive clones were detected only after vaccination, and vaccine-specific priming was suggested by this finding. Only a relatively small number of convalescent patients were included in the study, and early timepoints following natural infection were not analyzed.

The sequencing sample was made of cultured CD4+ T cells from blood. The chain employs TRBV7-9 and TRBJ1-2; the D segment could be TRBD1, given 6 matching bases. The clonotype originates from a human donor with COVID-19. The CDR3 has the sequence CASSPHGGSNYGYTF. The DNA reads as follows: TGTGCCAGCAGCCCCCATGGGGGCAGTAACTATGGCTACACCTTC.